This passage covers 29 T cell receptor beta chains from one sample sequenced in a study of CD8+CD57+ T cells in acquired aplastic anemia. Selection for sequencing was limited to patients who had shown CD8+CD57+ cell expansion by flow cytometry. The use of genomic DNA as template underpinned the TCR beta VDJ and CDR3 profiling. TCRdb re-called the reads through MiXCR, storing one row per CDR3 protein. The sample carries 260,000 or so distinct CDR3 sequences, around 82% recorded once. Sequenced: sorted CD4+, CD8+, or CD8+CD57+ T cells (not recorded which) from PBMCs. The receptors originated from a human donor with aplastic anemia.

This chain links TRBV7-3 with TRBJ2-7, with D possibly being TRBD1 or TRBD2 (5 bases each). Trimming cost V 2 bases and J 2 bases, with 22 bases left between them. CDR1 is SGHTA, CDR2 FQGTGA, per germline. CDR3 length equals 18 residues. Here the CDR3 reads CASSLAGGYGANAYEQYV. CDR3 nucleotide sequence: TGTGCCAGCAGCTTAGCGGGTGGCTACGGGGCCAACGCCTACGAGCAGTACGTC.

Comment on this clonotype: One end of the junction fails to match germline, which may point to a read error. The rearrangement joins TRBV9 to TRBJ1-6; D is undetermined. The CDR3 spans 14 residues. The germline CDR1 and CDR2 sequences are SGDLS and YYNGEE. CDR3 nucleotides: TGTGCCAGCAGCGAGGAGCGGGGAAATAGCGAGCAGTACTTT. It specifies CASSEERGNSEQYF.

V and J are TRBV20-1 and TRBJ1-2, with D maybe TRBD1 (5 bases). Trimming cost V 6 bases and J 7 bases, with 21 bases left between them. Per the germline V gene, CDR1 is DFQATT and CDR2 is SNEGSKA (reference sequence). This CDR3 comprises 14 residues. The CDR3 is CSASSGDGGGGYTF. The CDR3 DNA reads TGCAGTGCCAGCAGCGGGGATGGGGGAGGTGGCTACACCTTC.

V usage is TRBV9 and J usage is TRBJ1-5; a possible D gene is TRBD1 (5 bases). The CDR3 is made up of 14 amino acids. The V gene lost 3 bases and the J gene lost 15 bases, with 22 bases spanning the gap. Germline V gene data show CDR1 as SGDLS and CDR2 as YYNGEE. This CDR3 reads CASSDGTSEEPTHF. CDR3 bases: TGTGCCAGCAGCGACGGGACTAGCGAAGAGCCTACGCATTTT. The variable domain in full, with the rest retrieved from reference TRBV9 and TRBJ1-5, is DSGVTQTPKHLITATGQRVTLRCSPRSGDLSVYWYQQSLDQGLQFLIQYYNGEERAKGNILERFSAQQFPDLHSELNLSSLELGDSALYFCASSDGTSEEPTHFGDGTRLSIL.

V is TRBV7-9 and J is TRBJ2-6, with 10 bases identical to TRBD2. Germline V gene lookup returns CDR1 SEHNR and CDR2 FQNEAQ (reference sequence). V trimming: 0 bases; J trimming: 4 bases; junction bases outside the gene matches: 9. The CDR3 runs 19 residues. CDR3 in amino acids: CASSLAQAGGSAGANVLTF. The CDR3, as DNA: TGTGCCAGCAGCTTAGCCCAAGCGGGAGGGTCGGCCGGGGCCAACGTCCTGACTTTC.

This chain links TRBV7-8 with TRBJ1-1, with D unresolved. CDR3 length: 15 residues. CDR1 and CDR2 from the germline V gene are SGHVS and FQNEAQ. V was clipped by 1 base and J by 13 bases, with 22 bases between them. The CDR3 spells CASSLDLTPNTQYFF. The CDR3 DNA reads TGTGCCAGCAGCTTAGATCTAACTCCGAACACTCAGTATTTCTTT.

CDR3 residues: CASSLVGSTGNIQYF. The CDR3, as DNA: TGTGCCAGCAGCCTAGTTGGGAGTACGGGAAACATTCAGTACTTC. V is TRBV7-9 and J is TRBJ2-4; tentative D call: TRBD2 (5 bases). CDR3 length: 15 residues. V dropped 5 bases and J dropped 6 bases, with 17 bases sitting between them. The germline gives CDR1 SEHNR, CDR2 FQNEAQ (reference sequence). The full variable domain, in which reference TRBV7-9 and TRBJ2-4 provide the parts outside the CDR3, is DTGVSQNPRHKITKRGQNVTFRCDPISEHNRLYWYRQTLGQGPEFLTYFQNEAQLEKSRLLSDRFSAERPKGSFSTLEIQRTEQGDSAMYLCASSLVGSTGNIQYFGAGTRLSVL.

A note on this clonotype: One end of the junction fails to match germline, which may point to a read error. The V and J genes are TRBV7-8 and TRBJ2-7; no clear D gene. The CDR3 has 13 amino acids. From germline, CDR1 is SGHVS and CDR2 FQNEAQ. The CDR3 coding sequence is TGTGCCAGCAGCTTAGCGGCAGGCTACGAGAAGCACTTC. Translated: CASSLAAGYEKHF.

This clonotype was seen many times. V usage is TRBV20-1 and J usage is TRBJ2-5, with D unresolved. The V end was cut by 0 bases, the J end by 5 bases, with 13 bases between. The germline CDR1 and CDR2 sequences are DFQATT and SNEGSKA (reference sequence). The CDR3 is made up of 14 amino acids. The CDR3 DNA is TGCAGTGCTAGAGAGGTCTCGGGTGGTGAGACCCAGTACTTC. It yields the protein CSAREVSGGETQYF.

In the case of this clonotype: The junction does not match germline at one end; this may be a read error. V usage is TRBV10-2 and J usage is TRBJ2-7; no clear D. Germline CDR1 reads WSHSY; CDR2 reads SAAADI. The CDR3 loop spans 12 amino acids. In nucleotides, the CDR3 is TGCGCCGGCAGTGAAGGGACCTACGAGCAGTACTTC. Protein product: CAGSEGTYEQYF.

Comment on this clonotype: As the CDR3 is not closed by the conserved phenylalanine or tryptophan, this likely results from a read error. The DNA is omitted, as the CDR3 cannot be located on it reliably, and the CDR3 follows TCRdb's listing. V gene TRBV7-9 combines with J gene TRBJ2-3; no DNA check was done on the table's D call, TRBD1. The germline CDR1 and CDR2 sequences are SEHNR and FQNEAQ (reference sequence). The CDR3 extends over 13 residues, inclusive of both ends. CDR3 in amino acids: CASREGGSYGANV.

The chain is built from TRBV12-3 or TRBV12-4 and TRBJ2-2; 10 bases are shared with TRBD2. V lost 0 bases to trimming and J lost 7 bases; unmatched junction nucleotides: 2. CDR3 size: 15 residues. DNA of the CDR3: TGTGCCAGCAGTTTAGCAGCGGGGGGGATCGGGGAGCTGTTTTTT. This sequence encodes CASSLAAGGIGELFF.

The V gene is TRBV2, the J gene TRBJ2-5; 7 nucleotides line up with TRBD2. CDR1 is SNHLY, CDR2 FYNNEI, per germline. The CDR3 has 15 residues. Losses at the gene ends were 6 bases for V and 3 bases for J; bases not matched to a gene: 10. The CDR3 loop reads CASRTWGGYKETQYF. DNA of the CDR3: TGTGCCAGCAGGACCTGGGGAGGGTACAAAGAGACCCAGTACTTC. Based on the CDR3 plus reference TRBV2 and TRBJ2-5, the full variable domain is EPEVTQTPSHQVTQMGQEVILRCVPISNHLYFYWYRQILGQKVEFLVSFYNNEISEKSEIFDDQFSVERPDGSNFTLKIRSTKLEDSAMYFCASRTWGGYKETQYFGPGTRLLVL.

Remarks on this clonotype: One end of the junction is discordant with germline, which a read error may explain. The V and J genes are TRBV25-1 and TRBJ2-3, with D unclear. Judging by the DNA end, TRBJ2-7 fits better; the J call may be wrong. Germline V gives CDR1 MGHDK, CDR2 SYGVNS. The CDR3 is 13 residues long. The CDR3 loop reads CASSEGVADKQYF. DNA for the CDR3: TGCGCCAGCAGTGAAGGTGTCGCAGATAAGCAGTACTTC.

This clonotype came up a few times. DNA of the CDR3: TGTGCCAGTAACTTAGGACAGGGATCAAATAATTCACCCCTCCACTTT. This codes for CASNLGQGSNNSPLHF. The chain is built from TRBV19 and TRBJ1-6; 8 positions agree with TRBD1. With V trimmed by 7 bases and J by 5 bases, 10 bases remained unmatched. This CDR3 contains 16 residues. From germline, CDR1 is LNHDA and CDR2 SQIVND (reference sequence). The full variable domain, with the rest looked up from reference TRBV19 and TRBJ1-6, is DGGITQSPKYLFRKEGQNVTLSCEQNLNHDAMYWYRQDPGQGLRLIYYSQIVNDFQKGDIAEGYSVSREKKESFPLTVTSAQKNPTAFYLCASNLGQGSNNSPLHFGNGTRLTVT.

The chain couples TRBV24-1 to TRBJ2-5; the D is unclear. Germline V gene lookup returns CDR1 KGHDR and CDR2 SFDVKD. CDR3 length: 11 amino acids. V was trimmed by 6 bases and J by 13 bases, leaving 14 bases between them. The DNA of the CDR3 is TGTGCCACCAGTCGAATCGAAGGGCCGTACTTC. As protein: CATSRIEGPYF.

In the case of this clonotype: Given a much more abundant clone one base away, this may be a read error. The limits of the CDR3 on the DNA are not certain, so only TCRdb's listed CDR3 is given. The chain recombines TRBV9 with TRBJ1-4. Per the germline V gene, CDR1 is SGDLS and CDR2 is YYNGEE. Including both end residues, the CDR3 is 17 amino acids long. The CDR3 loop is CASSEGPDTQYFEKLFF.

V usage is TRBV7-9 and J usage is TRBJ1-1, with D unresolved. CDR1 and CDR2 (germline): SEHNR, FQNEAQ (reference sequence). The CDR3 spans 15 residues. With 1 base removed from V and 14 bases from J, the gap between germline ends came to 23 bases. The CDR3 region has the DNA TGTGCCAGCAGCTTAGAACTCGGGGAGCAGATTTTTGCATTCTTT. Translation gives CASSLELGEQIFAFF.

About this clonotype: At one end the junction does not follow the germline gene, possibly because of a read error. The rearrangement uses TRBV20-1 and TRBJ2-3; possible D gene TRBD2, 5 bases. CDR3 size: 14 residues. Per the germline V gene, CDR1 is DFQATT and CDR2 is SNEGSKA (reference sequence). CDR3 region: CSARDRDKGDAQYF. CDR3 sequence (DNA): TGCAGTGCTAGAGACAGAGACAAGGGAGATGCGCAGTATTTT.

The chain recombines TRBV2 with TRBJ2-7; D may match TRBD1 or TRBD2 (5 bases each). The ends were cut back, 7 bases at V and 0 bases at J, with 13 bases in the middle. The germline CDR1 and CDR2 sequences are SNHLY and FYNNEI. The CDR3 extends over 14 amino acids. CDR3 coding DNA: TGTGCCAGCACCCCGGGACCTCTCTCCTACGAGCAGTACTTC. It is translated as CASTPGPLSYEQYF.

The V gene is TRBV7-8, the J gene TRBJ2-3; tentative D call: TRBD1 (5 bases). Germline assignment: CDR1 SGHVS and CDR2 FQNEAQ. The V and J ends lost 5 bases and 10 bases respectively, with 22 bases between them. The CDR3 spans 15 residues. This CDR3 reads CASSVDPDSTAPQYF. The DNA of the CDR3 is TGTGCCAGCAGCGTAGATCCAGACAGCACAGCCCCGCAGTATTTT.

A word on this clonotype: Since no conserved phenylalanine or tryptophan closes the CDR3, a read error is the likely cause. Because the CDR3's place on the DNA is in doubt, the DNA is left out and the CDR3 is given as listed by TCRdb. The chain joins TRBV2 to TRBJ2-2; TRBD1 reflects the table's D call only, with no check against the DNA. Counting both end residues, the CDR3 totals 15 amino acids. Germline V gene data show CDR1 as SNHLY and CDR2 as FYNNEI. The CDR3 region is CASGDGSTDTQEFVL.

The rearrangement uses TRBV5-1 and TRBJ2-7; D not resolved. The germline V and J ends were trimmed by 2 bases and 1 base, with 22 bases remaining between them. The germline CDR1 and CDR2 sequences are SGHRS and YFSETQ. The CDR3 has 18 residues. CDR3 region: CASSFRADDKALSYEQYV. The CDR3 nucleotides read TGCGCCAGCAGCTTTAGGGCGGACGATAAAGCCCTTTCCTACGAGCAGTACGTC.

V usage is TRBV7-9 and J usage is TRBJ2-7, with D hard to call. The germline CDR1 and CDR2 sequences are SEHNR and FQNEAQ (reference sequence). This CDR3 has 13 amino acids. Trimming removed 1 base from V and 0 bases from J, with 4 bases in between. The CDR3 region is CASSLESSYEQYF. DNA for the CDR3: TGTGCCAGCAGCTTAGAGAGCTCCTACGAGCAGTACTTC.

A word on this clonotype: No DNA is shown, since the ends of the CDR3 on it are uncertain; the CDR3 is the one TCRdb lists. The chain is built from TRBV7-2 and TRBJ1-2. The germline gives CDR1 SGHTA, CDR2 FQGNSA. Inclusive of both ends, the CDR3 amounts to 15 amino acids. This CDR3 is CASSWGGGSNGGHAF.

Worth noting for this clonotype: Germline is not matched at one junction end, which may reflect a read error. J is TRBJ2-1 and V is TRBV7-9; no clear D. Germline V gene sequence: CDR1 SEHNR, CDR2 FQNEAQ (reference sequence). The CDR3 is made up of 16 amino acids. CDR3 sequence (DNA): TGTGCCAGCAGCGTAGCTGGCTTCGCCGGCTCAAATGTGCAGTTCTTC. This encodes CASSVAGFAGSNVQFF.

A few counts support this clonotype. Because the CDR3 is missing its conserved closing phenylalanine or tryptophan, this is likely a read error. No DNA is shown, since the ends of the CDR3 on it are uncertain; the CDR3 is the one TCRdb lists. The CDR3 is CASSFGGVPETLY. The rearrangement links TRBV7-8 to TRBJ2-1; the DNA was not used to check the table's D call, TRBD2. The CDR3 totals 13 residues, both ends included. The germline V gene has CDR1 SGHVS and CDR2 FQNEAQ.

The V and J genes are TRBV9 and TRBJ1-2; D possibly corresponds to TRBD1 (6 bases). The germline CDR1 and CDR2 sequences are SGDLS and YYNGEE. Trimming removed 3 bases at V and 12 bases at J, with 24 bases between. The CDR3 consists of 15 residues. CDR3 DNA: TGTGCCAGCAGCGAGTGGTGGACAGATAACACCGGGGACACCTTC. It specifies CASSEWWTDNTGDTF.

J is TRBJ2-7 and V is TRBV7-9; unclear D gene. Trimming stripped 1 base from V and 2 bases from J, with 21 bases between. The CDR3 extends over 18 amino acids. Germline assignment: CDR1 SEHNR and CDR2 FQNEAQ (reference sequence). DNA of the CDR3: TGTGCCAGCAGCTTAGGGGGTACCTACGCGGCGAACGCCTACGAGCAGTACTTC. Its translation is CASSLGGTYAANAYEQYF.